This TCR beta chain was recovered during a study of blood T cell repertoires in COVID-19. The overall study: Samples taken during acute and convalescent COVID-19 were collected in the United States, Italy and Spain. Sample material is recorded as cDNA or gDNA derived from T cells, B-cell-depleted T cells, or PBMCs.

Sequencing used immunoSEQ multiplex PCR; TCRdb keeps in-frame clones, though not all of them. The repertoire holds under 400,000 clones, with around 88% as singletons. Trimming shortened V by 1 base and J by 0 bases, and 15 bases separated the two germline ends. The CDR3 runs 17 residues. Germline V gene lookup returns CDR1 LGHDT and CDR2 YNNKEL (reference sequence). Followed over time, Seattle patients had been enrolled while infection was active. The sequence was collected from a woman aged 30 to 39 with COVID-19, enrolled during active disease. The specimen was peripheral blood. The chain joins TRBV3-1 (or the pseudogene TRBV3-2) to TRBJ1-2, with D uncertain. The CDR3 coding sequence is TGTGCCAGCAGCCAAGGCTTTTCTTCCGGGGCTAACTATGGCTACACCTTC. Translation gives CASSQGFSSGANYGYTF.